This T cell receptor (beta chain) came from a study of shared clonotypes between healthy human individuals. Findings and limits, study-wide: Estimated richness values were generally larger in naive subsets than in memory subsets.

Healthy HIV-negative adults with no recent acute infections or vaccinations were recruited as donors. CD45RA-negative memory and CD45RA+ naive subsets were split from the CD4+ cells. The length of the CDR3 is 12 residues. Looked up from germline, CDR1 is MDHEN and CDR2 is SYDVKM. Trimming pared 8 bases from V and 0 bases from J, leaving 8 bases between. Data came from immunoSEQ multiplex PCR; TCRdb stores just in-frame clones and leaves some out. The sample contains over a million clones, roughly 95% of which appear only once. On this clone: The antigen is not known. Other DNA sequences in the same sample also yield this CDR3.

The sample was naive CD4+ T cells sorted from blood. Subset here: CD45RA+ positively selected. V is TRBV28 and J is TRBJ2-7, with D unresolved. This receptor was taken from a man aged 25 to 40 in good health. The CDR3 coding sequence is TGTGCCAGCTCGGCCAGCTCCTACGAGCAGTACTTC. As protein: CASSASSYEQYF. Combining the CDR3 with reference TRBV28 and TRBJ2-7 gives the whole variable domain DVKVTQSSRYLVKRTGEKVFLECVQDMDHENMFWYRQDPGLGLRLIYFSYDVKMKEKGDIPEGYSVSREKKERFSLILESASTNQTSMYLCASSASSYEQYFGPGTRLTVT.